This TCR beta chain was profiled in a study of cytomegalovirus exposure and HLA in healthy donors. About the research overall: A prior analysis found some 110 million unique TCR beta sequences from 150 million to 200 million T cells.

Concerning this clone: Its specificity is unknown.

Study-wide points: As a later analysis revealed, the rate of TCR association differed by HLA locus, with DRB1 most and HLA-C fewest. Most of the CMV-associated TCR beta chains (in a later analysis) appeared to be HLA-restricted.

Vbeta (60) and Jbeta (13) primers were used in the PCR. The protocol was immunoSEQ multiplex PCR, while the TCRdb copy is restricted to in-frame clones and leaves out a portion. The sample lists about 210,000 clones, 70% to 90% occurring once. The sequencing sample was made of PBMCs. The source of this sequence is a girl aged 2 to 10 in good health and CMV-seronegative.

DNA of the CDR3: TGCGCCAGCAGCCAAGAAGCGTCTTACTCCTACAATGAGCAGTTCTTC. This gives the protein CASSQEASYSYNEQFF. This rearrangement joins TRBV4-1 to TRBJ2-1; D remains unclear. Per germline, CDR1 MGHRA and CDR2 YSYEKL. The CDR3 runs to 16 residues. Trimming pared 0 bases from V and 0 bases from J, leaving 9 bases between.